These T cell receptor beta chains were read from a single sample in a study of regulatory T cells in long-lasting Graves disease. TCRdb re-called the multiplex PCR reads with MiXCR, one entry per CDR3 protein. The sample lists around 400,000 distinct CDR3 sequences, about 12% seen once, with under 20% in the top ten. This sample was also put to use in a study of T cells in Graves' hyperthyroidism and ophthalmopathy.

This material consisted of peripheral blood mononuclear cells (PBMCs), taken at new diagnosis, from a patient treated with antithyroid drugs. These receptors were taken from a woman aged 18-29 years with Graves disease. Both conserved end residues are part of each CDR3. A D gene is named only where the DNA matches it firmly. Rows may omit the clone size; those that give it use once, few, many or a size class.

>TRBJ1-2|many|-|TRBV3-1
TGTGCCAGCAGCCGAAAGGGGGGGAACTATGGCTACACCTTC
CASSRKGGNYGYTF
>TRBJ1-1|-|-|TRBV19
TGTGCCAGTAGTATAGACAGGCGGGGAGAAGCTTTCTTT
CASSIDRRGEAFF
>TRBJ2-2|many|-|TRBV11-1
TGTGCCAGCAGCTACCGAGAGCTGTTTTTT
CASSYRELFF
>TRBJ1-2|many|TRBD1|TRBV6-1
TGTGCCAGCAGCTTCGGACAGGGGGCTGGCTACACCTTC
CASSFGQGAGYTF
>TRBJ2-2|many|-|TRBV30
TGTGCCTGGAGTGTATGGAGGGCCAAAACCGGGGAGCTGTTTTTT
CAWSVWRAKTGELFF
>TRBJ2-1|many|-|TRBV3-1
TGTGCCAGCAGAGACTCCGGGGGCCCCTATTACAATGAGCAGTTCTTC
CASRDSGGPYYNEQFF
>TRBJ1-1|many|-|TRBV6-5
TGTGCCAGCAGTTACCCCACCCAACGGACTGAAGCTTTCTTT
CASSYPTQRTEAFF
>TRBJ2-5|-|TRBD1|TRBV6-6
TGTGCCAGCAGTTACTCGGGGGACAGGGTAACCCAGTACTTC
CASSYSGDRVTQYF
>TRBJ2-2|many|-|TRBV24-1
TGTGCCACCAGTGACCCCGGACAGAACACCGGGGAGCTGTTTTTT
CATSDPGQNTGELFF
>TRBJ1-1|many|-|TRBV6-2/TRBV6-3
TGTGCCAGCAGTTACCTCGACGTGGGGCGGGGAACTGAAGCTTTCTTT
CASSYLDVGRGTEAFF